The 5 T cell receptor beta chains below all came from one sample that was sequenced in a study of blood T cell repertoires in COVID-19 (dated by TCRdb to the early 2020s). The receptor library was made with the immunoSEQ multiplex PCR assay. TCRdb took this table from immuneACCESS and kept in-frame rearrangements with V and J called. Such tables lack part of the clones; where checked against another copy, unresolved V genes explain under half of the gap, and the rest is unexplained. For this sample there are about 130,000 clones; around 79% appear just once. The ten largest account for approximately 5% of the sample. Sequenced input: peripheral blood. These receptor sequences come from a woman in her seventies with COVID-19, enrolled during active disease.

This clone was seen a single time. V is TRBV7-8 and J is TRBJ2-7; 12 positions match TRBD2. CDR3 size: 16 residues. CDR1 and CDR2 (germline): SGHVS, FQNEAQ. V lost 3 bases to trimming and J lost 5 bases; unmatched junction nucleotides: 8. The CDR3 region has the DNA TGTGCCAGCAGCTTTCGACTAGCGGGGGATAAAGACGAGCAGTACTTC. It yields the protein CASSFRLAGDKDEQYF.

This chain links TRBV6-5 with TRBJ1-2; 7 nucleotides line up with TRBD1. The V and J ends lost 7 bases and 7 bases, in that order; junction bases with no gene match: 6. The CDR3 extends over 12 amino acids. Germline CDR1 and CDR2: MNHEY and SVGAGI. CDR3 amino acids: CASTRGDGGYTF. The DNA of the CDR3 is TGTGCCAGCACCAGGGGGGATGGTGGCTACACCTTC.

The CDR3 nucleotides read TGTGCCTGGAAACAGGGGCCCTCGTTTTACGAGCAGTACTTC. Its protein is CAWKQGPSFYEQYF. V and J are TRBV30 and TRBJ2-7; 7 bases are shared with TRBD1. In germline, CDR1 is GTSNPN, CDR2 SVGIG (reference sequence). Trimming took 4 bases from V and 4 from J; bases not matched to a gene: 10. This CDR3 comprises 14 residues.

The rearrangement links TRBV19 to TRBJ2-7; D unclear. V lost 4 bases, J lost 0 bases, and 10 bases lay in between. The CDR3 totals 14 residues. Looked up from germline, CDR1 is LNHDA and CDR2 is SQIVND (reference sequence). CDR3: CASSTRVGSYEQYF. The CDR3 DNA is TGTGCCAGTAGTACCCGGGTCGGCTCCTACGAGCAGTACTTC. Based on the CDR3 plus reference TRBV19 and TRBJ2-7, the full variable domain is DGGITQSPKYLFRKEGQNVTLSCEQNLNHDAMYWYRQDPGQGLRLIYYSQIVNDFQKGDIAEGYSVSREKKESFPLTVTSAQKNPTAFYLCASSTRVGSYEQYFGPGTRLTVT.

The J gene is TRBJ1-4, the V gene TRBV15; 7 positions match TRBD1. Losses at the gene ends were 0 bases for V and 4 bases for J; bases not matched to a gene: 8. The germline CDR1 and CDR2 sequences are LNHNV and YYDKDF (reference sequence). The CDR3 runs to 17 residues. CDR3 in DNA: TGTGCCACCAGCAGAGACGTAGGGACAGTTGTTAATGAAAAACTGTTTTTT. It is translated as CATSRDVGTVVNEKLFF.